This TCR beta chain was recovered during a study of post-analysis software for immune sequencing data. Notes on the study in general: Comparison of patients with controls showed about 5 TRBV segments more frequent in patients, TRBV5-6, TRBV5-1 and TRBV20-1 among them.

CDR1 and CDR2 (germline): DFQATT, SNEGSKA (reference sequence). The CDR3 spans 21 amino acids, including both terminal residues. This clonotype occurred a few times. What it binds is unknown. The DNA is omitted, as the CDR3 cannot be located on it reliably, and the CDR3 follows TCRdb's listing. Researchers reported that TCR beta cDNA libraries carried unique molecular identifiers. TCRdb used MiXCR to reprocess the PCR reads, holding one entry per CDR3 protein. The data hold approximately 730,000 distinct CDR3 sequences, with just under 30% observed a single time. The sample consisted of blood. The chain employs TRBV20-1 and TRBJ2-5; the table calls TRBD2, which could not be checked here. The source is a girl aged 5-17 years with multiple sclerosis. This CDR3 is CSAPFRRRERPSTSGLGTQYF.